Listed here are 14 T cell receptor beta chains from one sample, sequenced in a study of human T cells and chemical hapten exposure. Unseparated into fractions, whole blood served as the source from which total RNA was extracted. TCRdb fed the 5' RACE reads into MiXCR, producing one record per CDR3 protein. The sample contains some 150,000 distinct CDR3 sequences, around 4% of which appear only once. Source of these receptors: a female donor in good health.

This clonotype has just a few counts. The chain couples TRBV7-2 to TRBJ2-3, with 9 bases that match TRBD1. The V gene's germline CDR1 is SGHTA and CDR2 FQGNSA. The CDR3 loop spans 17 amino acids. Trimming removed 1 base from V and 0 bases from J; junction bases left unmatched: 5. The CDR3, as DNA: TGTGCCAGCAGCTTAGGGACAGGGGCTTATAGCACAGATACGCAGTATTTT. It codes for CASSLGTGAYSTDTQYF.

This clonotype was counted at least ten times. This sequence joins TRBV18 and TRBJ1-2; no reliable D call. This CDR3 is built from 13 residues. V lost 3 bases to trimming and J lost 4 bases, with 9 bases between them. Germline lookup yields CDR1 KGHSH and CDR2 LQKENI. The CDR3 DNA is TGTGCCAGCTCACCTACTGGAGGCTATGGCTACACCTTC. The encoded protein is CASSPTGGYGYTF.

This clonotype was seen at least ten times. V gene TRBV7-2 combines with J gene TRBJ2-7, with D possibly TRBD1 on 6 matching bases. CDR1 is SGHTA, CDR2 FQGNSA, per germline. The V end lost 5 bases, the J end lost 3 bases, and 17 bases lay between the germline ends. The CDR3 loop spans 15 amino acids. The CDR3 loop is CASSLGQGSIYEQYF. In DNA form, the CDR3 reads TGTGCCAGCAGCCTGGGGCAGGGGTCGATCTACGAGCAGTACTTC.

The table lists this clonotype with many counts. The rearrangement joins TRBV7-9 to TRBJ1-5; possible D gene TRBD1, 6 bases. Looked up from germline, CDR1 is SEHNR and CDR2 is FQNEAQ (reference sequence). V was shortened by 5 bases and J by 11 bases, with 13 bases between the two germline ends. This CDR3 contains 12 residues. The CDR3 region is CASSMGARAQHF. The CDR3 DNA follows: TGTGCCAGCAGCATGGGGGCGAGGGCCCAGCATTTT.

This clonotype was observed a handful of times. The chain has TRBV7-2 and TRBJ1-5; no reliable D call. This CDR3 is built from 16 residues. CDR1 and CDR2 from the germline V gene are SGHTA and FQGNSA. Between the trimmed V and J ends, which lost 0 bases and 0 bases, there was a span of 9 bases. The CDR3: CASSLAVTPSNQPQHF. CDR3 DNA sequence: TGTGCCAGCAGCTTAGCCGTTACACCTAGCAATCAGCCCCAGCATTTT. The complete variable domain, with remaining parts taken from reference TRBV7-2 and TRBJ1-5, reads GAGVSQSPSNKVTEKGKDVELRCDPISGHTALYWYRQSLGQGLEFLIYFQGNSAPDKSGLPSDRFSAERTGGSVSTLTIQRTQQEDSAVYLCASSLAVTPSNQPQHFGDGTRLSIL.

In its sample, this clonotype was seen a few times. CDR3 loop: CAISEVQGGGYTF. CDR3 DNA: TGTGCCATCAGTGAAGTCCAGGGGGGCGGCTACACCTTC. V and J are TRBV10-3 and TRBJ1-2, with TRBD1 identical over 7 bases. This CDR3 is built from 13 residues. V trimming: 3 bases; J trimming: 8 bases; junction bases outside the gene matches: 6. Germline loops: CDR1 ENHRY, CDR2 SYGVKD.

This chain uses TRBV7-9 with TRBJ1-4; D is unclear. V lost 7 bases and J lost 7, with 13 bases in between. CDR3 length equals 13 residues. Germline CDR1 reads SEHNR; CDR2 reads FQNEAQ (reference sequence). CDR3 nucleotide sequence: TGTGCCAGCACCGAACGAGGAGGTGAAAAACTGTTTTTT. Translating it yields CASTERGGEKLFF.

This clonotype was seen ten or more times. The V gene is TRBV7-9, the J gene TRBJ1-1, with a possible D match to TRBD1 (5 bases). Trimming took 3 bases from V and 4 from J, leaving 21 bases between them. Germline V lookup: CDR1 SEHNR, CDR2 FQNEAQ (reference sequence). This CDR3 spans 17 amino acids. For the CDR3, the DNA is TGTGCCAGCAGCTTCCGGAGGCGGGGTTTGGGGGGCACTGAAGCTTTCTTT. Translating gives CASSFRRRGLGGTEAFF.

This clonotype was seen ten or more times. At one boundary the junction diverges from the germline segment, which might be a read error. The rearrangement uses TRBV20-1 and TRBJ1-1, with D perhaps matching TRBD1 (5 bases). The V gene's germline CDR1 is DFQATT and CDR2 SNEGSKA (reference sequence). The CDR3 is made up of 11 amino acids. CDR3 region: CSATTEGRRPF. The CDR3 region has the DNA TGCAGTGCTACGACGGAGGGGCGGAGGCCGTTT.

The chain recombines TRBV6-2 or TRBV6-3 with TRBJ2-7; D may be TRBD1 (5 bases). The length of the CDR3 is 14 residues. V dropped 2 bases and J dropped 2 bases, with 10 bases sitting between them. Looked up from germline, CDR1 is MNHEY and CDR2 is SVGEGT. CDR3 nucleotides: TGTGCCAGCAGTTACGGGGCCGAGACCTACGAGCAGTACTTC. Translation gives CASSYGAETYEQYF.

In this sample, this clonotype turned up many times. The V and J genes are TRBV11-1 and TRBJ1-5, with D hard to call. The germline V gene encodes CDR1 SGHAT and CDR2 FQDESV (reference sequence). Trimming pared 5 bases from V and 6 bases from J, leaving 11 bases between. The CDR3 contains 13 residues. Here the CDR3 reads CASSQDRAQPQHF. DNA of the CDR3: TGTGCCAGCAGCCAAGACCGGGCTCAGCCCCAGCATTTT.

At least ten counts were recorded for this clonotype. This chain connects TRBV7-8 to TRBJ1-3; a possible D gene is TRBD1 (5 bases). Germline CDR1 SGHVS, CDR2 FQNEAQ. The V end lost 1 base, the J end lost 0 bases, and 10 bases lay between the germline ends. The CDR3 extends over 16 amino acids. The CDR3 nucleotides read TGTGCCAGCAGCTTAGATCGACAGTCCTCTGGAAACACCATATATTTT. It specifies CASSLDRQSSGNTIYF.

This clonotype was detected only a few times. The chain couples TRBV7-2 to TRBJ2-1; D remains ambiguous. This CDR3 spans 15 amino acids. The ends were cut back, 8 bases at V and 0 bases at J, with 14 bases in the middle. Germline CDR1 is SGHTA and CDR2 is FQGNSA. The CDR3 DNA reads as TGTGCCAGCCGCCCTGTTAGGAGCTCCTACAATGAGCAGTTCTTC. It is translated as CASRPVRSSYNEQFF. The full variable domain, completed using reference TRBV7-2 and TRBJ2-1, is GAGVSQSPSNKVTEKGKDVELRCDPISGHTALYWYRQSLGQGLEFLIYFQGNSAPDKSGLPSDRFSAERTGGSVSTLTIQRTQQEDSAVYLCASRPVRSSYNEQFFGPGTRLTVL.

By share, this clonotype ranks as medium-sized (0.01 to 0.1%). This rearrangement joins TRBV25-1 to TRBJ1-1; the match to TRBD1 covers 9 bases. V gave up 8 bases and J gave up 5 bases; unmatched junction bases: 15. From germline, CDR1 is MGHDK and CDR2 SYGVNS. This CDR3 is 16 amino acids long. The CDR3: CASRIFGGTGKTEAFF. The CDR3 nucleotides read TGTGCCAGCCGTATTTTCGGCGGGACAGGGAAAACTGAAGCTTTCTTT.